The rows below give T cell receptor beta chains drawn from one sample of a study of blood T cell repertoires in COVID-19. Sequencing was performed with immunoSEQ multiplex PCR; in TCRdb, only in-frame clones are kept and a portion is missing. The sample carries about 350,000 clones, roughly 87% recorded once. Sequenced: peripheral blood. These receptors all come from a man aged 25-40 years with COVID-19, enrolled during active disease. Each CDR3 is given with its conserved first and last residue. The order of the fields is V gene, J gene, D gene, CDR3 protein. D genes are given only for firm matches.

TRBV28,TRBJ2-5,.,CASSLLGTLETQYF
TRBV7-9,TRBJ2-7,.,CASSLASQVKEQYF
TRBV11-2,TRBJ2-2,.,CASSFQGTGELFF
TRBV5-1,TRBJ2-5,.,CASSWGQPQETQYF
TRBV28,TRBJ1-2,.,CASSSGGTSGSIVYTF
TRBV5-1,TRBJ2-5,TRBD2,CASSEGLGQETQYF
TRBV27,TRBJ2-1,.,CASSIRQVHNEQFF
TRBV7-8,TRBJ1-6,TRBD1,CASSSTGSSYNSPLHF
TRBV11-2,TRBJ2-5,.,CASSYTQGGGETQYF
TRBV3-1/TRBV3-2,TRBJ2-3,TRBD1,CASSHGDRQGSDTQYF
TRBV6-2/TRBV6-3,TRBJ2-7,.,CASSSRQVGSYEQYF
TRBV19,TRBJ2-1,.,CASSIETTSGHAFNEQFF
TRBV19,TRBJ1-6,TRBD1,CASSPWDRDNSPLHF
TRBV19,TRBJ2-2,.,CASRWRGTGELFF
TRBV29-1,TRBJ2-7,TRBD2,CSVAGGQGEQYF
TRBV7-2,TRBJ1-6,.,CASSLYNSPLHF
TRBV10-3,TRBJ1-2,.,CAISERRPGDSYGYTF
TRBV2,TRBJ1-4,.,CASIPMWTGEQTNEKLFF
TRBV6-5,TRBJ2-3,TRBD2,CASRRGLAGRATQYF
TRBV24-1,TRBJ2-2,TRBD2,CATSDPGLAGVTGELFF
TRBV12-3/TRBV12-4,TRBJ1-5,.,CASSLGSQPQHF
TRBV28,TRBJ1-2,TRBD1,CASRLYTGQGDVHGYTF
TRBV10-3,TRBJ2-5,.,CAISTRTQETQYF
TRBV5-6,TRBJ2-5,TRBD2,CASSGGTSAYQETQYF
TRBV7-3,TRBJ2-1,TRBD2,CASRYPTSGNNEQFF
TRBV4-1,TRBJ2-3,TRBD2,CASSPLLAGQADTQYF
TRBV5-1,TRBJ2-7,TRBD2,CASSLELAGGTYEQYF
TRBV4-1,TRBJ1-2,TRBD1,CASSPGTGLRGYGYTF
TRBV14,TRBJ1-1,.,CASSLLEGKGTEAFF
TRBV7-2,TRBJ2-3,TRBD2,CASSFLAVTDTQYF
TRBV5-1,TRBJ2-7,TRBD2,CASQEAGGPYEQYF
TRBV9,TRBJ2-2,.,CASSVVTGNTGALGELFF
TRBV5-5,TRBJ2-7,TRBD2,CASSLATSGTYEQYF
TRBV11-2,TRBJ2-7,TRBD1,CASRDFRDRAYEQYF
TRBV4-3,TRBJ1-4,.,CASSLRGGSTNEKLFF
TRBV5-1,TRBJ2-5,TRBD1,CASSWGTGEETQYF
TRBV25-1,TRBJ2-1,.,CASTLGGSGNEQFF
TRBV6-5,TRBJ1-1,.,CASSYESGVGNTEAFF
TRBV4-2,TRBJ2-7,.,CASSQDLQGREQYF